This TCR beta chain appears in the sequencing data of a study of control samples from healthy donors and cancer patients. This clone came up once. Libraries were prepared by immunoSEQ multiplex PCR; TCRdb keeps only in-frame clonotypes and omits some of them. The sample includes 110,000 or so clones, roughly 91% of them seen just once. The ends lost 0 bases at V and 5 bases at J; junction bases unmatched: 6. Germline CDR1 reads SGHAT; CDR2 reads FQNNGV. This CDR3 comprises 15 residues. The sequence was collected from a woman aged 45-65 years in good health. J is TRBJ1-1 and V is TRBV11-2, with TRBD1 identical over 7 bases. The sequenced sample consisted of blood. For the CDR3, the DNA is TGTGCCAGCAGCTTAGAGCAGGGGGTCCTTACTGAAGCTTTCTTT. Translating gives CASSLEQGVLTEAFF.